These 2 T cell receptor beta chains were sequenced from one sample in a study of blood T cell repertoires in COVID-19. Clones were sequenced by immunoSEQ multiplex PCR, and TCRdb holds only the in-frame ones, with some missing. The sample lists about 240,000 clones, about 90% occurring once. Sequencing input: peripheral blood. Source of these receptors: a man aged 55-75 years who had recovered from COVID-19.

V usage is TRBV18 and J usage is TRBJ2-3, with D perhaps TRBD2 (5 bases). Trimming left V 6 bases short and J 8 bases short, with 18 bases between. CDR3 length: 14 residues. Germline CDR1 and CDR2: KGHSH and LQKENI. The CDR3 here is CASSDVSTEGTQYF. In DNA, the CDR3 is TGTGCCAGCTCCGATGTGTCAACTGAGGGTACGCAGTATTTT.

V gene TRBV7-6 combines with J gene TRBJ1-3; D is perhaps TRBD1 (5 bases). The CDR3 totals 15 residues. CDR1 SGHVS and CDR2 FNYEAQ come from the germline V gene. V shed 5 bases and J shed 1 base, with 12 bases lying between them. The DNA of the CDR3 is TGTGCCAGCAGCCCCCCGGGGGGGTCTGGAAACACCATATATTTT. Its translation is CASSPPGGSGNTIYF. Supplemented by reference TRBV7-6 and TRBJ1-3, the full variable domain reads GAGVSQSPRYKVTKRGQDVALRCDPISGHVSLYWYRQALGQGPEFLTYFNYEAQQDKSGLPNDRFSAERPEGSISTLTIQRTEQRDSAMYRCASSPPGGSGNTIYFGEGSWLTVV.